This passage covers 19 T cell receptor beta chains from one sample sequenced in a study of regulatory T cells in long-lasting Graves disease. Building the TCR beta libraries relied on iRepertoire HTBI primers, and CDR3 regions underwent Arm-PCR. TCRdb independently ran MiXCR on the multiplex PCR reads; one entry per CDR3 protein. The sample holds hundreds of thousands of distinct CDR3 sequences, about 13% seen once. The time point denotes: newly diagnosed GD, antithyroid drugs for less than 3 months. After RNA was extracted from PBMCs, the TCR library was made from it. The sample was also linked to a second study, of T cells in Graves' hyperthyroidism and ophthalmopathy.

Source: peripheral blood mononuclear cells (PBMCs), taken at new diagnosis, from a patient treated with antithyroid drugs. Receptors originate from a man aged 25 to 40 with Graves disease.

The genes are TRBV4-2 and TRBJ2-1, with 9 bases matching TRBD2. From germline, CDR1 is LGHNA and CDR2 YNFKEQ. This CDR3 is built from 16 residues. V lost 0 bases and J lost 9; bases outside the gene matches: 9. CDR3 sequence: CASSQEVAGGRVEQFF. The CDR3 DNA follows: TGTGCCAGCAGCCAAGAGGTGGCGGGAGGGCGGGTTGAGCAGTTCTTC.

In its sample, this clonotype was seen many times. CDR3 nucleotides: TGCGCCAGCAGCTTGGAAGGGGGCGTTTACGAGCAGTACTTC. Residues: CASSLEGGVYEQYF. This rearrangement joins TRBV5-1 to TRBJ2-7, with 7 bases lining up with TRBD1. CDR1 is SGHRS and CDR2 is YFSETQ in the germline V gene. The CDR3 length is 14 residues. Trimming took 0 bases from V and 4 from J; bases not matched to a gene: 4.

Ten or more counts support this clonotype. This chain's CDR3 is CASSHLQGAEAFF. The CDR3 nucleotides are TGTGCCAGCAGCCATCTACAGGGGGCTGAAGCTTTCTTT. This rearrangement joins TRBV7-9 to TRBJ1-1; 8 bases line up with TRBD1. This CDR3 is built from 13 residues. Germline V gene lookup returns CDR1 SEHNR and CDR2 FQNEAQ (reference sequence). V trimming: 5 bases; J trimming: 6 bases; junction bases outside the gene matches: 5.

The rearrangement joins TRBV19 to TRBJ2-3; 7 bases align to TRBD2. Germline CDR1 LNHDA, CDR2 SQIVND (reference sequence). The CDR3 runs to 13 residues. V lost 6 bases and J lost 6; bases outside the gene matches: 6. The CDR3 here is CASRAGVSDTQYF. CDR3 coding DNA: TGTGCCAGTAGGGCGGGAGTTTCGGATACGCAGTATTTT.

This clonotype was seen repeatedly, ten times or more. This sequence joins TRBV6-1 and TRBJ1-1, with D unresolved. The germline V gene has CDR1 MNHNS and CDR2 SASEGT. The length of the CDR3 is 14 residues. V was cut by 6 bases and J by 4 bases, with 15 bases left in between. The CDR3 DNA sequence: TGTGCCAGCAGACCCGAAGGACGATTCACTGAAGCTTTCTTT. This sequence encodes CASRPEGRFTEAFF.

This clonotype has at least ten counts. The chain couples TRBV4-2 to TRBJ2-5, with 11 bases that match TRBD2. Germline V gives CDR1 LGHNA, CDR2 YNFKEQ. The CDR3 covers 16 residues. V lost 4 bases and J lost 2; bases outside the gene matches: 6. The DNA for the CDR3 is TGTGCCAGCAGCCCCTCCGGGACTAGCGGACAAGAGACCCAGTACTTC. It translates to CASSPSGTSGQETQYF.

At least ten counts were recorded for this clonotype. CDR3: CASSVRDRAPYEQYF. CDR3 bases: TGTGCCAGCAGTGTACGGGACAGGGCTCCTTACGAGCAGTACTTC. This chain uses TRBV2 with TRBJ2-7; 9 bases align to TRBD1. Germline-derived CDR1 and CDR2 are SNHLY and FYNNEI. The CDR3 length is 15 residues. V shed 4 bases and J 4 bases; nucleotides not matched to a gene: 8.

The chain uses TRBV7-9 and TRBJ2-6; TRBD1 might be the D (5 bases). V was trimmed by 0 bases and J by 0 bases, leaving 21 bases between them. This CDR3 has 21 residues. From germline, CDR1 is SEHNR and CDR2 FQNEAQ (reference sequence). CDR3 DNA sequence: TGTGCCAGCAGCTTAGCGATGCAGGGTGAGGCTCGTCGCTCTGGGGCCAACGTCCTGACTTTC. Residues: CASSLAMQGEARRSGANVLTF.

The rearrangement uses TRBV19 and TRBJ2-1; possibly TRBD2 for D (5 bases). V gave up 4 bases and J gave up 6 bases, with 10 bases separating them. Looked up from germline, CDR1 is LNHDA and CDR2 is SQIVND (reference sequence). This CDR3 region has 13 residues. The CDR3 is CASSTERFNEQFF. CDR3 sequence (DNA): TGTGCCAGTAGTACCGAGCGGTTCAATGAGCAGTTCTTC.

This clonotype occurred many times. V gene TRBV20-1 combines with J gene TRBJ2-1, with a weak D call TRBD2 (5 bases). Germline-derived CDR1 and CDR2 are DFQATT and SNEGSKA (reference sequence). This CDR3 is built from 15 residues. V was shortened by 6 bases and J by 0 bases, with 15 bases between the two germline ends. The CDR3 DNA reads as TGCAGTGCAGTGCTCTCCCGGGACTCCTACAATGAGCAGTTCTTC. Its translation is CSAVLSRDSYNEQFF.

This clonotype was found many times. One end of the junction varies from germline; a read error may be responsible. The chain carries TRBV15 and TRBJ2-7, with TRBD2 as a possible D gene (6 bases). CDR3 length: 16 amino acids. Germline assignment: CDR1 LNHNV and CDR2 YYDKDF (reference sequence). CDR3 residues: CATSRAQLGTSFEQYF. CDR3 in DNA: TGTGCCACCAGCAGAGCCCAACTCGGGACTTCCTTCGAGCAGTACTTC.

This clonotype was counted many times. The chain employs TRBV24-1 and TRBJ2-1; 9 bases are shared with TRBD1. Trimming removed 3 bases from V and 7 bases from J; junction bases left unmatched: 6. The CDR3 length is 15 residues. Per the germline V gene, CDR1 is KGHDR and CDR2 is SFDVKD. The CDR3, as DNA: TGTGCCACCAGTGATCCGGGACAGGGAAAGAATGAGCAGTTCTTC. Protein product: CATSDPGQGKNEQFF.

This rearrangement joins TRBV5-1 to TRBJ2-3; D is possibly TRBD2 (7 bases). Trimming took off 3 bases at V and 7 bases at J, with 27 bases between the two ends. This CDR3 is 18 amino acids long. Looked up from germline, CDR1 is SGHRS and CDR2 is YFSETQ. DNA for the CDR3: TGCGCCAGCAGCTCCCTAAAACCAGCGGGGTCGGGGGCTAATACGCAGTATTTT. This encodes CASSSLKPAGSGANTQYF.

As concerns this clonotype: Being one base from a much bigger clone, this may be a read error. This chain connects TRBV20-1 to TRBJ2-1; 12 bases match TRBD2. The germline gives CDR1 DFQATT, CDR2 SNEGSKA (reference sequence). With 6 bases clipped from V and 5 bases from J, the junction kept 8 bases outside the gene matches. CDR3 length equals 15 residues. CDR3 in amino acids: CSAAEGTSGHNEQFF. Written as DNA, the CDR3 is TGCAGTGCCGCCGAAGGGACTAGCGGGCACAATGAGCAGTTCTTC.

This clonotype has just a few counts. The rearrangement links TRBV30 to TRBJ2-1, with TRBD1 matching 10 bases. Germline CDR1 is GTSNPN and CDR2 is SVGIG (reference sequence). The CDR3 extends over 19 amino acids. Trimming cost V 2 bases and J 1 base; bases outside gene matches: 14. The CDR3 is CAWSIGTGAPLRSYNEQFF. The DNA of the CDR3 is TGTGCCTGGAGTATCGGGACAGGGGCACCACTGAGGTCCTACAATGAGCAGTTCTTC.

This clonotype was counted ten times or more. V is TRBV3-1 and J is TRBJ2-7; D is possibly TRBD1 or TRBD2 (5 bases each). Trimming removed 0 bases from V and 0 bases from J, with 12 bases in between. The germline V gene has CDR1 LGHDT and CDR2 YNNKEL (reference sequence). The CDR3 is 16 amino acids. The chain's CDR3 is CASSQDLGVSSYEQYF. The CDR3 DNA is TGTGCCAGCAGCCAAGATCTGGGGGTAAGCTCCTACGAGCAGTACTTC.

The chain employs TRBV15 and TRBJ2-3; D is perhaps TRBD1 or TRBD2 (5 bases each). V was pared by 2 bases and J by 1 base, with 19 bases between. CDR1 is LNHNV and CDR2 is YYDKDF in the germline V gene (reference sequence). The CDR3 spans 18 residues. The CDR3 nucleotides read TGTGCCACCAGCAGAACCTCGGGACGCGGACGGGGCACAGATACGCAGTATTTT. Amino acid sequence: CATSRTSGRGRGTDTQYF.

This clonotype was counted ten times or more. The CDR3 bases are TGTGCCAGCAGTTTCGCCGGACCTAACTATGGCTACACCTTC. Protein product: CASSFAGPNYGYTF. The genes are TRBV12-3 or TRBV12-4 and TRBJ1-2, with D uncertain. The CDR3 contains 14 residues. Deletions cut 3 bases from V and 0 bases from J, with 8 bases between.

This clonotype was recorded many times. The rearrangement links TRBV20-1 to TRBJ2-5; unclear D gene. The length of the CDR3 is 12 residues. CDR1 is DFQATT and CDR2 is SNEGSKA in the germline V gene (reference sequence). The V end was cut by 6 bases, the J end by 4 bases, with 12 bases between. CDR3 sequence: CSAGPNRETQYF. CDR3 sequence (DNA): TGCAGTGCAGGACCGAATAGAGAGACCCAGTACTTC.